The following is a T cell receptor beta chain sequence with its context. The data originate from a study of blood T cell repertoires in COVID-19. TCRdb keeps only in-frame clones here, not all; method: immunoSEQ multiplex PCR. The table has about 280,000 clones, roughly 88% seen once. CDR1 and CDR2 (germline): SEHNR, FQNEAQ (reference sequence). There are 14 residues in the CDR3. V was clipped by 7 bases and J by 4 bases, with 16 bases between them. The clonotype was recovered from a man in his late teens or twenties with active or convalescent COVID-19. The chain combines TRBV7-9 with TRBJ2-5; D unresolved. The specimen was peripheral blood. In DNA form, the CDR3 reads TGTGCCAGCACCCACGGTCCCAGGCGAGAGACCCAGTACTTC. It is translated as CASTHGPRRETQYF.